The rows below give T cell receptor beta chains drawn from one sample of a study of cytomegalovirus exposure and HLA in healthy donors. Measured with immunoSEQ multiplex PCR; TCRdb has only the in-frame clones, and not every one. This sample's table reports approximately 50,000 clones. What was sequenced was PBMCs. Source of these receptors: a female donor in good health and CMV-seronegative. Both conserved end residues are part of each CDR3. The order of the fields is D gene, V gene, J gene, CDR3 protein, CDR3 DNA. D genes are given only for firm matches.

D: .
V: TRBV5-4
J: TRBJ2-2
CDR3: CASSLFRGDESGELFF
DNA: TGTGCCAGCAGCTTGTTCAGGGGGGATGAATCCGGGGAGCTGTTTTTT

D: TRBD1
V: TRBV7-2
J: TRBJ2-7
CDR3: CASSFDRGQPEQYF
DNA: TGTGCCAGCAGCTTTGACAGGGGGCAACCGGAGCAGTACTTC

D: TRBD1
V: TRBV19
J: TRBJ1-5
CDR3: CASSPMGQRSNQPQHF
DNA: TGTGCCAGTAGCCCAATGGGACAGAGAAGCAATCAGCCCCAGCATTTT

D: TRBD1
V: TRBV2
J: TRBJ1-6
CDR3: CASSQGQSSYNSPLHF
DNA: TGTGCCAGCAGTCAGGGACAGAGCTCCTATAATTCACCCCTCCACTTT

D: TRBD1
V: TRBV18
J: TRBJ1-1
CDR3: CASSRVRGQGNTEAFF
DNA: TGTGCCAGCTCACGGGTTAGGGGGCAAGGGAACACTGAAGCTTTCTTT

D: .
V: TRBV12-5
J: TRBJ2-7
CDR3: CASGPATTGNEQYF
DNA: TGTGCTAGTGGTCCTGCGACTACAGGGAACGAGCAGTACTTC

D: .
V: TRBV28
J: TRBJ1-2
CDR3: CASSTSERGYTF
DNA: TGTGCCAGCAGCACGTCCGAGCGGGGCTACACCTTC

D: TRBD1
V: TRBV7-6
J: TRBJ1-2
CDR3: CASSLGGTDPRALYGYTF
DNA: TGTGCCAGCAGCTTAGGGGGGACAGACCCTAGGGCCCTTTATGGCTACACCTTC

D: .
V: TRBV18
J: TRBJ1-1
CDR3: CASSPNLSGGGTEAFF
DNA: TGTGCCAGCTCACCCAACCTTTCGGGGGGTGGGACTGAAGCTTTCTTT

D: .
V: TRBV20-1
J: TRBJ2-5
CDR3: CSAEAGETQYF
DNA: TGCAGTGCAGAGGCGGGAGAGACCCAGTACTTC

D: TRBD2
V: TRBV5-1
J: TRBJ2-3
CDR3: CASSLGLAGEDTQYF
DNA: TGCGCCAGCAGCTTGGGACTAGCGGGGGAGGATACGCAGTATTTT

D: TRBD1
V: TRBV18
J: TRBJ1-3
CDR3: CASSPRAGGYTYSGNTIYF
DNA: TGTGCCAGCTCACCAAGGGCAGGGGGCTACACTTACTCTGGAAACACCATATATTTT

D: .
V: TRBV11-1
J: TRBJ2-6
CDR3: CASSLEESGANVLTF
DNA: TGTGCCAGCAGCTTAGAGGAGTCTGGGGCCAACGTCCTGACTTTC

D: TRBD1
V: TRBV6-1
J: TRBJ1-1
CDR3: CASSRTGVVATEAFF
DNA: TGTGCCAGCAGCAGAACAGGGGTGGTCGCCACTGAAGCTTTCTTT

D: TRBD1
V: TRBV5-1
J: TRBJ2-7
CDR3: CASSLQGLGDEQYF
DNA: TGCGCCAGCAGCCTACAGGGGTTGGGCGACGAGCAGTACTTC

D: .
V: TRBV9
J: TRBJ2-5
CDR3: CASSIPRGVADDQETQYF
DNA: TGTGCCAGCAGCATCCCCAGGGGGGTAGCGGACGATCAAGAGACCCAGTACTTC

D: TRBD1
V: TRBV28
J: TRBJ1-5
CDR3: CASSIGGQGGYQPQHF
DNA: TGTGCCAGCAGCATTGGAGGACAGGGTGGGTATCAGCCCCAGCATTTT

D: .
V: TRBV29-1
J: TRBJ2-3
CDR3: CSVSPTQDTQYF
DNA: TGCAGCGTCTCGCCGACTCAAGATACGCAGTATTTT